This T cell receptor beta chain was observed in a study of regulatory T cells in long-lasting Graves disease. Study-wide points: Graves' patients with persistent disease showed TCR diversity lower than patients newly diagnosed. Public clonotype sharing was higher in persistent than newly diagnosed patients. Persistent disease showed a preference for TRBV28, TRBJ1-2 and TRBJ2-5.

The time point: persistent/refractory GD, antithyroid drugs over 5 years with positive TRAb. The TCR library used RNA extracted from PBMCs. The TCR beta library used iRepertoire HTBI primers with Arm-PCR amplification of CDR3. Each CDR3 protein gets one entry after TCRdb re-called the multiplex PCR reads with MiXCR. Seen here are roughly 470,000 distinct CDR3 sequences, around 21% observed once, and the top ten hold 7.8%. Points on this clonotype: The target antigen is unknown.

The CDR3 sequence is 18 residues long. CDR1 is DFQATT, CDR2 SNEGSKA, per germline (reference sequence). The ends lost 0 bases at V and 4 bases at J; junction bases unmatched: 11. The receptor was isolated from a female donor with Graves disease. The chain employs TRBV20-1 and TRBJ2-7, with 14 bases aligning to TRBD2. The source was peripheral blood mononuclear cells (PBMCs), collected when the disease was refractory, from a patient treated with antithyroid drugs. The CDR3 sequence is CSARDLGTSGGYPYEQYF. The DNA for the CDR3 is TGCAGTGCTAGAGATCTTGGGACTAGCGGGGGATATCCATACGAGCAGTACTTC.